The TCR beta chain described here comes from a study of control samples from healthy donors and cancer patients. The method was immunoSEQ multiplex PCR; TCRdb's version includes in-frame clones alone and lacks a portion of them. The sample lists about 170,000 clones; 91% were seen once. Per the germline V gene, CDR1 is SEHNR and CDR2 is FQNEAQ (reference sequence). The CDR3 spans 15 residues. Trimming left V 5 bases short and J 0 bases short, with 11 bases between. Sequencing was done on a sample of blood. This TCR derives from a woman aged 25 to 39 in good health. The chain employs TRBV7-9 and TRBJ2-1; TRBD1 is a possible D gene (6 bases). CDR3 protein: CASSVRDTSYNEQFF. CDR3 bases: TGTGCCAGCAGCGTCCGGGACACCTCCTACAATGAGCAGTTCTTC. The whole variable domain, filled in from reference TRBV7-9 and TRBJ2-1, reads DTGVSQNPRHKITKRGQNVTFRCDPISEHNRLYWYRQTLGQGPEFLTYFQNEAQLEKSRLLSDRFSAERPKGSFSTLEIQRTEQGDSAMYLCASSVRDTSYNEQFFGPGTRLTVL.